The 18 T cell receptor beta chains presented below share a single source sample, sequenced in a study of T cells in Graves' hyperthyroidism and ophthalmopathy. Using RNA transcripts as the source, TCR beta CDR3 regions were amplified. HTBI primers were used for first-round RT-PCR of the TCR CDR3. TCRdb passed the multiplex PCR reads through MiXCR, listing each CDR3 protein once. The data show more than 450,000 distinct CDR3 sequences, with 12% to 15% seen just once and approximately 15% held by the top ten. The sequenced material came from blood. These receptors were taken from a middle-aged woman with Graves' hyperthyroidism.

This clonotype was seen repeatedly, ten times or more. The V call is TRBV18, the J call TRBJ2-2; 8 nucleotides line up with TRBD1. The CDR3 sequence is 16 residues long. Germline lookup yields CDR1 KGHSH and CDR2 LQKENI. V dropped 1 base and J dropped 7; count of bases not matched to a gene: 8. The CDR3 loop reads CASSPLMTGDGGELFF. The CDR3 DNA reads as TGTGCCAGCTCACCACTAATGACAGGGGATGGCGGGGAGCTGTTTTTT.

The chain uses TRBV27 and TRBJ2-1; no reliable D call. Trimming removed 1 base from V and 2 bases from J, with 9 bases in between. Looked up from germline, CDR1 is MNHEY and CDR2 is SMNVEV (reference sequence). There are 15 residues in the CDR3. CDR3 DNA sequence: TGTGCCAGCAGTTTATTGCCAGGCCCCTACAATGAGCAGTTCTTC. It encodes CASSLLPGPYNEQFF.

This clonotype was found many times. The gene calls are TRBV6-5 and TRBJ1-4, with D unresolved. Germline values: CDR1 MNHEY, CDR2 SVGAGI. This CDR3 has 16 residues. V lost 0 bases to trimming and J lost 5 bases, with 13 bases between them. The CDR3 DNA reads TGTGCCAGCAGTTACTCTTCGACAAATCGGAATGAAAAACTGTTTTTT. Protein: CASSYSSTNRNEKLFF.

The sample holds one count of this clonotype. A clone one base away is much larger, so this may be a read error. This chain joins TRBV7-9 and TRBJ2-3; D is possibly TRBD2 (6 bases). CDR3 length: 13 residues. CDR1 SEHNR and CDR2 FQNEAQ come from the germline V gene (reference sequence). CDR3 in amino acids: CASSRGTEDAQYF. CDR3 sequence (DNA): TGTGCCAGCAGCCGGGGGACGGAAGATGCGCAGTATTTT.

The sample holds many counts of this clonotype. The chain joins TRBV11-2 to TRBJ2-7; D remains ambiguous. The CDR3 spans 13 residues. V lost 2 bases to trimming and J lost 2 bases, with 7 bases between them. Germline V gene lookup returns CDR1 SGHAT and CDR2 FQNNGV. DNA for the CDR3: TGTGCCAGCAGCTTAAGGGCAGCCTACGAGCAGTACTTC. Protein: CASSLRAAYEQYF.

The rearrangement links TRBV28 to TRBJ2-7, with 8 bases lining up with TRBD2. Trimming cost V 7 bases and J 3 bases; bases outside gene matches: 8. The CDR3 extends over 14 amino acids. In germline, CDR1 is MDHEN, CDR2 SYDVKM. Written as DNA, the CDR3 is TGTGCCAGCACCGGTAGCGGGGCAGGCTACGAGCAGTACTTC. This codes for CASTGSGAGYEQYF.

This clonotype occurred many times. The chain uses TRBV12-3 or TRBV12-4 and TRBJ1-1, with 7 bases identical to TRBD1. With V trimmed by 10 bases and J by 4 bases, 9 bases remained unmatched. The CDR3 sequence is 13 residues long. Here the CDR3 DNA reads TGTGCCACCCAAGGACAGGTAGGCACTGAAGCTTTCTTT. It is translated as CATQGQVGTEAFF.

Worth noting for this clonotype: A junction end diverges from the germline sequence, so it may reflect a read error. The chain uses TRBV12-3 or TRBV12-4 and TRBJ2-3; 10 bases fit TRBD2. This CDR3 is built from 15 residues. DNA for the CDR3: TGTGCCAACAGTCTAGCGGGAGTCGGCACAGATACGCAGTATTTT. Residues: CANSLAGVGTDTQYF.

This clonotype showed up just a few times. The J gene is TRBJ2-6, the V gene TRBV5-4; 8 bases agree with TRBD1. The CDR3 extends over 16 amino acids. Germline V gene lookup returns CDR1 SGHNT and CDR2 YYREEE (reference sequence). V was pared by 4 bases and J by 2 bases, with 5 bases of the junction left unmatched. The CDR3 is CASSVTQGAGANVLTF. The CDR3 bases are TGTGCCAGCAGCGTGACACAGGGGGCTGGGGCCAACGTCCTGACTTTC.

This clonotype has more than one count but fewer than ten. The genes are TRBV6-1 and TRBJ1-2; tentatively, D is TRBD1 (6 bases). Germline values: CDR1 MNHNS, CDR2 SASEGT. This CDR3 is 16 amino acids long. Between the trimmed V and J ends, which lost 0 bases and 5 bases, there was a span of 16 bases. The CDR3 spells CASSEASSGDGYGYTF. The CDR3, as DNA: TGTGCCAGCAGTGAAGCGTCATCAGGGGACGGGTATGGCTACACCTTC.

This clonotype was seen more than once but under ten times. V usage is TRBV4-1 and J usage is TRBJ1-5; D uncertain. The CDR3 runs 15 residues. CDR1 and CDR2 from the germline V gene are MGHRA and YSYEKL. V dropped 8 bases and J dropped 0 bases, with 14 bases sitting between them. CDR3 region: CASLGFYGSNQPQHF. As DNA, the CDR3 is TGCGCCAGCCTGGGCTTCTACGGTAGCAATCAGCCCCAGCATTTT.

This clonotype has at least ten counts. The chain combines TRBV28 with TRBJ2-7; 8 bases line up with TRBD1. This CDR3 is built from 14 residues. Germline lookup yields CDR1 MDHEN and CDR2 SYDVKM. The J segment lost 7 bases and the V segment lost 6 bases, leaving 11 bases of the junction unmatched. The CDR3 region is CASRPGGGLGEQYF. CDR3 bases: TGTGCCAGCAGGCCAGGGGGCGGTTTAGGAGAGCAGTACTTC.

This chain links TRBV4-1 with TRBJ2-7; TRBD1 might be the D (6 bases). Germline V lookup: CDR1 MGHRA, CDR2 YSYEKL. This CDR3 comprises 14 residues. Deletions cut 1 base from V and 6 bases from J, with 13 bases between. The CDR3 spells CASSQVRGVAEQYF. The CDR3 nucleotides read TGCGCCAGCAGCCAAGTCAGGGGCGTCGCCGAGCAGTACTTC.

At least ten counts were recorded for this clonotype. The genes are TRBV11-2 and TRBJ2-7; D may be TRBD2 (5 bases). The V gene's germline CDR1 is SGHAT and CDR2 FQNNGV. V was clipped by 1 base and J by 4 bases, with 11 bases between them. The CDR3 sequence is 14 residues long. Written as DNA, the CDR3 is TGTGCCAGCAGCTTAGGGAGGTCGGCTTACGAGCAGTACTTC. It specifies CASSLGRSAYEQYF.

The V gene is TRBV7-9, the J gene TRBJ2-5; either TRBD1 or TRBD2 may fit D (5 bases each). Germline CDR1 is SEHNR and CDR2 is FQNEAQ (reference sequence). The V gene lost 0 bases and the J gene lost 5 bases, with 19 bases spanning the gap. CDR3 length equals 17 residues. CDR3: CASSLAVSPGRDETQYF. DNA for the CDR3: TGTGCCAGCAGCTTAGCGGTTTCTCCGGGACGGGACGAGACCCAGTACTTC. Together with reference TRBV7-9 and TRBJ2-5, the CDR3 gives the full variable domain: DTGVSQNPRHKITKRGQNVTFRCDPISEHNRLYWYRQTLGQGPEFLTYFQNEAQLEKSRLLSDRFSAERPKGSFSTLEIQRTEQGDSAMYLCASSLAVSPGRDETQYFGPGTRLLVL.

The V gene is TRBV2, the J gene TRBJ1-5, with D hard to call. This CDR3 has 16 residues. From germline, CDR1 is SNHLY and CDR2 FYNNEI. V lost 1 base and J 1 base, leaving 11 bases between the germline ends. CDR3 DNA: TGTGCCAGCAGTGAAGAGATGGGAAGAAGCAATCAGCCCCAGCATTTT. It encodes CASSEEMGRSNQPQHF.

This sequence joins TRBV7-9 and TRBJ2-7, with 8 bases that match TRBD1. After removal of 5 bases from V and 6 bases from J, the junction contained 12 bases not matched to a gene. The germline CDR1 and CDR2 sequences are SEHNR and FQNEAQ (reference sequence). The CDR3 runs to 15 residues. The CDR3 loop is CASSVRDRYSSEQYF. The CDR3 coding sequence is TGTGCCAGCAGCGTCCGGGACAGGTATTCTAGCGAGCAGTACTTC.

This clonotype was found a few times. This sequence joins TRBV29-1 and TRBJ2-1; D uncertain. The V end lost 3 bases, the J end lost 9 bases, and 6 bases lay between the germline ends. Per the germline V gene, CDR1 is SQVTM and CDR2 is ANQGSEA. This CDR3 contains 10 residues. The CDR3 reads CSVDDTEQFF. The CDR3 nucleotides read TGCAGCGTTGATGACACTGAGCAGTTCTTC.